This TCR beta chain was observed in a study of shared clonotypes between healthy human individuals. CDR1 and CDR2 (germline): SGHTS, YDEGEE. After removal of 7 bases from V and 6 bases from J, the junction contained 7 bases not matched to a gene. The CDR3 has 14 residues. Every immunoSEQ plate was one replicate of a subset's evenly spread DNA. In the original workflow: Filtering differed because ImmunoSEQ produced junction-only sequences that carried no quality scores. Data came from immunoSEQ multiplex PCR; TCRdb stores just in-frame clones and leaves some out. V and J calls and clone size are copied from that table; D and trimming were computed from the DNA. This sample carries 1.4 million to 1.5 million clones, 95% to 97% of them seen once, and the ten largest clones take roughly 1.1%. There were only Caucasian adults among the donors, and all lived in Nashville, Tennessee. CD4+ cell separation produced CD45RA+ naive and CD45RA-negative memory subsets.

The clonotype comes from a man between 25 and 39 years old in good health. The chain carries TRBV5-8 and TRBJ1-1, with 12 bases identical to TRBD1. Material: naive CD4+ T cells sorted from blood. Subset defined: CD45RA+ positively selected. CDR3 bases: TGTGCCAGCTCCTTGGGACAGGGGGCCCCTGAAGCTTTCTTT. This encodes CASSLGQGAPEAFF.